The rows below give T cell receptor beta chains drawn from one sample of a study of post-analysis software for immune sequencing data. MiXCR, run by TCRdb on the PCR reads, gives a single entry per CDR3 protein. The profile shows more than 500,000 distinct CDR3 sequences, approximately 31% of them singletons. The sample taken for sequencing was blood. These receptor sequences come from a girl under 18 with multiple sclerosis. Each CDR3 is given with its conserved first and last residue. D genes are given only for firm matches. Size is stated for part of the rows, as once, few or many counts, or as a class when the clone is expanded.

cdr3_aa,cdr3_nt,clone_size,v_call,j_call,d_call
CSARAPTGAFYEQYF,TGCAGTGCTAGAGCTCCGACAGGGGCGTTCTACGAGCAGTACTTC,.,TRBV20-1,TRBJ2-7,TRBD1
CASSLETDQETQYF,TGTGCCAGCAGCTTAGAGACAGACCAAGAGACCCAGTACTTC,.,TRBV7-8,TRBJ2-5,.
CASSLQFNEQFF,TGCGCCAGCAGCTTGCAGTTCAATGAGCAGTTCTTC,once,TRBV5-1,TRBJ2-1,.
CASKRTQETQYF,TGTGCCAGCAAAAGGACCCAAGAGACCCAGTACTTC,few,TRBV2,TRBJ2-5,.
CSAETSGEVSSEYEQFF,TGCAGTGCCGAAACCAGCGGGGAAGTTTCGTCGGAGTATGAGCAGTTCTTC,few,TRBV20-1,TRBJ2-1,TRBD2
CASSLSREETQYF,TGTGCCAGCAGCTTAAGCAGGGAAGAGACCCAGTACTTC,few,TRBV7-3,TRBJ2-5,.
CSARAVETQYF,TGCAGTGCTAGAGCGGTGGAGACCCAGTACTTC,.,TRBV20-1,TRBJ2-5,.
CASSFTWDTWEETQYF,TGTGCCAGCAGCTTCACGTGGGACACATGGGAAGAGACCCAGTACTTC,.,TRBV5-5,TRBJ2-5,.
CASSLRTGEHEQYF,TGTGCCAGCAGCCTACGGACAGGGGAACACGAGCAGTACTTC,few,TRBV7-2,TRBJ2-7,TRBD1
CASSQVGSREQFF,TGCGCCAGCAGCCAAGTGGGCAGCAGGGAGCAGTTCTTC,few,TRBV4-1,TRBJ2-1,.
CATRRTGEGTGELFF,TGTGCCACCAGAAGAACAGGGGAAGGCACCGGGGAGCTGTTTTTT,few,TRBV24-1,TRBJ2-2,TRBD1
CSVRVGSQETQYF,TGCAGCGTCCGAGTGGGGTCCCAAGAGACCCAGTACTTC,few,TRBV29-1,TRBJ2-5,.
CALIYGYTF,TGTGCCCTCATATATGGCTACACCTTC,few,TRBV10-3,TRBJ1-2,.
CASSSGTEIYGYTF,TGTGCCAGCAGTTCCGGGACAGAGATCTATGGCTACACCTTC,few,TRBV28,TRBJ1-2,TRBD1
CASTLDWDRGSRGYTF,TGTGCCAGCACCCTCGATTGGGACAGGGGGTCGCGAGGCTACACCTTC,many,TRBV12-3/TRBV12-4,TRBJ1-2,TRBD1
CSAHIAGPNTEELFF,TGCAGTGCCCACATAGCGGGGCCGAACACCGAGGAGCTGTTTTTT,.,TRBV20-1,TRBJ2-2,TRBD2